The sequence of this T cell receptor (beta chain) was determined in a study of response to subunit inactivated influenza vaccine. TCRdb re-derived calls from the RT-PCR reads in MiXCR, one entry per CDR3 protein. The profile shows fewer than 650,000 distinct CDR3 sequences, 10% to 15% of them singletons. From germline, CDR1 is SGHNT and CDR2 YYREEE (reference sequence). The germline V and J ends were trimmed by 6 bases and 0 bases, with 13 bases remaining between them. The length of the CDR3 is 16 residues. The chain has TRBV5-4 and TRBJ1-6; perhaps TRBD1 as D (5 bases). Specimen: PBMCs from blood, collected 45 days after vaccination. The receptor's source is a man in his fifties or sixties who received an inactivated influenza vaccine. The CDR3 sequence is CASNLMRGSYNSPLHF. The CDR3 DNA sequence: TGTGCCAGCAACCTTATGAGGGGCTCCTATAATTCACCCCTCCACTTT.